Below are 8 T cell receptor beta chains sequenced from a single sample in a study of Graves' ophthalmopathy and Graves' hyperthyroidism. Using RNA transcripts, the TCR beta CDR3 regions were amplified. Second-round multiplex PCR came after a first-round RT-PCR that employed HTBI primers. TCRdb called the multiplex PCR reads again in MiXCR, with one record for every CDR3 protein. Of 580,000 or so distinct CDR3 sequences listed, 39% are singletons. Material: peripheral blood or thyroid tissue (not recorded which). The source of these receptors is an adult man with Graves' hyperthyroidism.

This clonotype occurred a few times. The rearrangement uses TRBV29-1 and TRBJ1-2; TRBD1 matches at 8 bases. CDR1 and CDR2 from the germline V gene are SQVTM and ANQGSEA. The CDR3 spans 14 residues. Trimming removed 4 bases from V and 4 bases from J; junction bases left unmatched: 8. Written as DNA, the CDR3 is TGCAGCGTTGCCCCCAGACAGGGGACCTATGGCTACACCTTC. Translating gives CSVAPRQGTYGYTF. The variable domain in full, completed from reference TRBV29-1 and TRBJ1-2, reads SAVISQKPSRDICQRGTSLTIQCQVDSQVTMMFWYRQQPGQSLTLIATANQGSEATYESGFVIDKFPISRPNLTFSTLTVSNMSPEDSSIYLCSVAPRQGTYGYTFGSGTRLTVV.

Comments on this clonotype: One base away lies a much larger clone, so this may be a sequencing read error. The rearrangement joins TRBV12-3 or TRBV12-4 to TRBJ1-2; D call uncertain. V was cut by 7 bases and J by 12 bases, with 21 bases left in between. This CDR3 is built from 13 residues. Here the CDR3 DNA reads TGTGCCAGCACCTTTACCCCCATGGGAGGCCACACCTTC. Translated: CASTFTPMGGHTF.

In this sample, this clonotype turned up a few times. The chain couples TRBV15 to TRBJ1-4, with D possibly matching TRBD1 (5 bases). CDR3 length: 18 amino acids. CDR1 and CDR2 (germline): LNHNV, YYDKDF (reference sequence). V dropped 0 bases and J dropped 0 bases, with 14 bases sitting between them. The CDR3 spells CATSRDQGLTTTNEKLFF. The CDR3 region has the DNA TGTGCCACCAGCAGAGATCAGGGCCTAACAACAACTAATGAAAAACTGTTTTTT.

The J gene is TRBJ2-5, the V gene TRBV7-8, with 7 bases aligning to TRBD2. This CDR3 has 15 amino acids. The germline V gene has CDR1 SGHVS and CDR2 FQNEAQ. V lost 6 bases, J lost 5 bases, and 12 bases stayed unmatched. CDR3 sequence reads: CASRAGSAGRETQYF. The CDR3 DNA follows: TGTGCCAGCAGAGCGGGGTCTGCGGGTAGGGAGACCCAGTACTTC.

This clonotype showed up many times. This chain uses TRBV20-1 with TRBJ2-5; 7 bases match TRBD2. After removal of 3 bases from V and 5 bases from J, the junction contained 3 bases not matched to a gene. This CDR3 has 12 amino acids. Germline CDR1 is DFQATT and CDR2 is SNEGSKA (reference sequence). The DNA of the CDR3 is TGCAGTGCTAGGGGGGGGTTGGAGACCCAGTACTTC. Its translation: CSARGGLETQYF.

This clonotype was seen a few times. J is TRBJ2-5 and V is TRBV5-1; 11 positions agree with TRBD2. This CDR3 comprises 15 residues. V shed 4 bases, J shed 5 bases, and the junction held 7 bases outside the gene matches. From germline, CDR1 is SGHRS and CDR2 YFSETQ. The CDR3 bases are TGCGCCAGCAGCCAGACTAGCGGGGTTTTTGAGACCCAGTACTTC. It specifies CASSQTSGVFETQYF.

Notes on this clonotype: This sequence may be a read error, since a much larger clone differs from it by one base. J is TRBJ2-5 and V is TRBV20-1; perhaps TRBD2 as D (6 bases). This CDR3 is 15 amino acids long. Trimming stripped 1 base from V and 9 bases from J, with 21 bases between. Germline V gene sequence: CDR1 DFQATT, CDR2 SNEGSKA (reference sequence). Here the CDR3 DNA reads TGCAGTGCTAGAGCCCTCTGGGGAGGATTGGAGGCCCAGTACTTC. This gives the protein CSARALWGGLEAQYF.

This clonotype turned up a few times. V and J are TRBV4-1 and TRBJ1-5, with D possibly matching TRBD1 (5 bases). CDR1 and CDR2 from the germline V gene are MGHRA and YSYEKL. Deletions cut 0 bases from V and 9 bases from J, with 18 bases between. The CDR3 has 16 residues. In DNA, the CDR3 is TGCGCCAGCAGCCAAGACCCGTTCGGGGGAGAGTGGCCCCAGCATTTT. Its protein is CASSQDPFGGEWPQHF.